Listed below are T cell receptor beta chains from one sample, sequenced in a study of blood T cell repertoires in COVID-19. Some clones are missing from TCRdb's copy, which holds only in-frame ones; the method was immunoSEQ multiplex PCR. Of a few hundred thousand clones detected, 86% appear once; the ten largest clones hold 6.2%. Source material: peripheral blood. All receptors derive from a man in his 60s with acute or convalescent COVID-19. The conserved cysteine and the conserved F or W are not part of the CDR3 here. The order of the fields is D gene, J gene, V gene, CDR3 protein. D genes are given only for firm matches.

TRBD2,TRBJ2-1,TRBV6-5,ASGLAGGTYNEQF
TRBD1,TRBJ2-5,TRBV7-9,ASRSDRANQETQY
TRBD2,TRBJ2-5,TRBV3-1/TRBV3-2,ASSPLGGKGETQY
.,TRBJ2-6,TRBV5-1,ASSSSPRSGANVLT
TRBD2,TRBJ2-1,TRBV25-1,ASSPRTSGDNEQF
.,TRBJ1-6,TRBV6-6,ASSGILGRAHSPLH
.,TRBJ1-1,TRBV6-1,ASSELNSRTEAF
TRBD2,TRBJ2-7,TRBV7-2,ASSQGVAGGPEQY
TRBD2,TRBJ2-7,TRBV4-3,ASSQEVGGRESYEQY
.,TRBJ1-6,TRBV30,AWVEVNNSPLH
TRBD1,TRBJ2-7,TRBV18,ASSPSTGGVFYEQY
.,TRBJ1-1,TRBV2,ASSEAGVNTEAF
TRBD2,TRBJ2-1,TRBV4-1,ASSAPGTSGRAVNEQF
TRBD1,TRBJ1-1,TRBV18,ASSPGSGTGVTEAF
.,TRBJ2-1,TRBV20-1,SARVYNEQF
TRBD1,TRBJ1-4,TRBV4-3,ASSQSSQGPNEKLF
TRBD1,TRBJ2-2,TRBV2,ASSLNRGVAGELF
.,TRBJ2-2,TRBV9,ASSANTGELF
.,TRBJ1-5,TRBV4-2,ASSQEDSRFSNQPQH
TRBD1,TRBJ2-1,TRBV6-5,ASKQTGSSYNEQF
TRBD2,TRBJ2-5,TRBV6-5,ASSSLAVGETQY
TRBD2,TRBJ2-7,TRBV2,ASSGGLAGGFQSSYEQY
TRBD2,TRBJ2-1,TRBV18,ASSPLTSGGYNEQF
.,TRBJ1-2,TRBV6-6,ASSLTDNYGYT
.,TRBJ2-3,TRBV12-3/TRBV12-4,ASSLTLTDTQY
TRBD1,TRBJ1-2,TRBV18,ASSTQGAPSGYT
TRBD2,TRBJ2-1,TRBV11-1,ASSSRLANEQF
TRBD1,TRBJ1-3,TRBV15,ATSRGTGFGNTIY
.,TRBJ2-5,TRBV5-1,ASSPGGAETQY
TRBD1,TRBJ2-7,TRBV6-5,ASSSAMTGSHEQY
.,TRBJ2-3,TRBV19,ASNQRSTDTQY
TRBD2,TRBJ2-1,TRBV19,ASTTSGANDPHNEQF
.,TRBJ2-5,TRBV30,AWTTTQETQY